This record looks at one TCR beta chain sequence and its context. Its antigen is undetermined. This specimen belongs to a study of graft-versus-host responses after intestinal transplantation. Study conclusions and caveats: Some GvH clones were seen earlier in gut or blood, suggesting intestinal origin.

Libraries were prepared by immunoSEQ multiplex PCR; TCRdb keeps only in-frame clonotypes and omits some of them. The sample lists over 40,000 clones, around 95% occurring once. The receptor was isolated from a human donor who was the organ donor for an intestinal transplant. The input for sequencing was unstimulated CD8+ T cells sorted from spleen or lymph node cells, taken before transplant.

CDR3 sequence (DNA): TGCGCCAGCAGCCAAGCCCGGGACAGCGCCTACGAGCAGTACTTC. Its protein product is CASSQARDSAYEQYF. The chain couples TRBV4-3 to TRBJ2-7; 7 nucleotides line up with TRBD1. Looked up from germline, CDR1 is LGHNA and CDR2 is YSLEER. Unmatched junction bases numbered 5, after V lost 1 base and J lost 2 bases. The CDR3 runs 15 residues.